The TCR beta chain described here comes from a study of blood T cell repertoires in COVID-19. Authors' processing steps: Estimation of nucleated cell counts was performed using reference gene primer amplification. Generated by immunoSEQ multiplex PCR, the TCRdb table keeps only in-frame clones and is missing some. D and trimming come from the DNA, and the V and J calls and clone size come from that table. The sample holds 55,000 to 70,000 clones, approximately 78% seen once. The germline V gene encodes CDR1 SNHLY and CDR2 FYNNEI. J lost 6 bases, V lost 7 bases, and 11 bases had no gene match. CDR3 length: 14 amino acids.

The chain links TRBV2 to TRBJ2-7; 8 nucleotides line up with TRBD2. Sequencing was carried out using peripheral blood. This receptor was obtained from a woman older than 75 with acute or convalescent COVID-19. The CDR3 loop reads CASKVGTRPTEQYF. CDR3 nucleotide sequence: TGTGCCAGCAAGGTCGGGACTAGGCCAACCGAGCAGTACTTC.